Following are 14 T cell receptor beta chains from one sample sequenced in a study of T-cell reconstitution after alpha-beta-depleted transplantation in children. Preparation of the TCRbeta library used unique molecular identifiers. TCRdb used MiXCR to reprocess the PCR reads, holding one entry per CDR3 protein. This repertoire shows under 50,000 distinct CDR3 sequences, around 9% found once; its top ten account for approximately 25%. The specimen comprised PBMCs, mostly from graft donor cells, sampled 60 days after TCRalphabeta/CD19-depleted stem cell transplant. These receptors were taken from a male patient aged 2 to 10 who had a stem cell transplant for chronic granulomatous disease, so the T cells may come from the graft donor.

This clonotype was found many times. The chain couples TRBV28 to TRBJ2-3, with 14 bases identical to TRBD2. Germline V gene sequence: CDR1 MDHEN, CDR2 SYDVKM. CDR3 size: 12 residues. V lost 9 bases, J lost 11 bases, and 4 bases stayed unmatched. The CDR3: CASQTSGRGQYF. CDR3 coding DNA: TGTGCCAGTCAGACTAGCGGGAGGGGGCAGTATTTT. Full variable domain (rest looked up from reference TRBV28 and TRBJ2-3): DVKVTQSSRYLVKRTGEKVFLECVQDMDHENMFWYRQDPGLGLRLIYFSYDVKMKEKGDIPEGYSVSREKKERFSLILESASTNQTSMYLCASQTSGRGQYFGPGTRLTVL.

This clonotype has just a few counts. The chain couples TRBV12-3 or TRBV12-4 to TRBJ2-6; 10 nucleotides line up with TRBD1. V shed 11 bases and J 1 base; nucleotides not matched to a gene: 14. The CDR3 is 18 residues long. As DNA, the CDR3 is TGTGCCCTCAGTCCCCTCCCGGGACAGGGGTCTGGGGCCAACGTCCTGACTTTC. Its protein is CALSPLPGQGSGANVLTF.

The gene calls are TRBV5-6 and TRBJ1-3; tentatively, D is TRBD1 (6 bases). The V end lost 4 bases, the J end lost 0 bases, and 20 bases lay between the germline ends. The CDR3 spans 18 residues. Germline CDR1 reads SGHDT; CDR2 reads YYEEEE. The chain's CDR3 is CASSLRPTGLVSGNTIYF. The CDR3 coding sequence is TGTGCCAGCAGCCTTAGACCCACAGGGTTGGTCTCTGGAAACACCATATATTTT. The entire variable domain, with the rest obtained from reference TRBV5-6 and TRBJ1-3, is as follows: DAGVTQSPTHLIKTRGQQVTLRCSPKSGHDTVSWYQQALGQGPQFIFQYYEEEERQRGNFPDRFSGHQFPNYSSELNVNALLLGDSALYLCASSLRPTGLVSGNTIYFGEGSWLTVV.

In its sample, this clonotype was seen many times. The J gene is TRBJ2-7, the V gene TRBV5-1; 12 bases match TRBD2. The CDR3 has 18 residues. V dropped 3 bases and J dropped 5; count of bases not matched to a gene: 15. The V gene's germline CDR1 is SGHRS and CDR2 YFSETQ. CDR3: CASSSRTAMRTSGDEQYF. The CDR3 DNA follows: TGCGCCAGCAGCTCAAGGACAGCAATGCGGACTAGCGGGGACGAGCAGTACTTC.

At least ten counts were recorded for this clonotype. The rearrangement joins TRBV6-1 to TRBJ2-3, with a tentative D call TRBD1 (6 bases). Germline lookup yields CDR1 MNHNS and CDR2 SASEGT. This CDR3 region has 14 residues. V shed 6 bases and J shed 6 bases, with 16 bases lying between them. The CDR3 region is CASRKTGLGDTQYF. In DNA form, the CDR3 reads TGTGCCAGCAGAAAAACAGGGTTGGGCGATACGCAGTATTTT.

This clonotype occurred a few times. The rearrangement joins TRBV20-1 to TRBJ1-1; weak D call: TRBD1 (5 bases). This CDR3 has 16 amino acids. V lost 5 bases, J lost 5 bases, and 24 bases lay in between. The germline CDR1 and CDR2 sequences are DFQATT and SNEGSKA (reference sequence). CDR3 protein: CSAGQYGGVSGTEAFF. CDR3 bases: TGCAGTGCTGGGCAATACGGGGGGGTATCGGGAACTGAAGCTTTCTTT.

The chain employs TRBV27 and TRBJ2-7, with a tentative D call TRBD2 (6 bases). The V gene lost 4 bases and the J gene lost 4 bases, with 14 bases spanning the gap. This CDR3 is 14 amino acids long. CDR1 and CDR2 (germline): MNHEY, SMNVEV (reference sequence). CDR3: CASSSGGAGYEQYF. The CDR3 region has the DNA TGTGCCAGCAGTTCAGGTGGGGCGGGGTACGAGCAGTACTTC.

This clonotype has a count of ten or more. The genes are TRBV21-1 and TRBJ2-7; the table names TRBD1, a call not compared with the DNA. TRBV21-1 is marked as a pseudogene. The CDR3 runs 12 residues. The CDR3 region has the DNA TGTGCCAGCAGCACACAGGGAAACGAGCAGTACTTC. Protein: CASSTQGNEQYF.

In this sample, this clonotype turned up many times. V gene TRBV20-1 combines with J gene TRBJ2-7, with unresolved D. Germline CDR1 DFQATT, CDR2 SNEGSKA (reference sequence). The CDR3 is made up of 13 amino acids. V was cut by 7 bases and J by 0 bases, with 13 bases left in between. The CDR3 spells CSESWRCSYEQYF. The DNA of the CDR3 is TGCAGTGAGAGCTGGCGATGCTCCTACGAGCAGTACTTC.

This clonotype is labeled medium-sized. The CDR3: CAGTSGQNYEQYF. DNA of the CDR3: TGTGCCGGGACTTCGGGACAGAACTACGAGCAGTACTTC. The V call is TRBV2, the J call TRBJ2-7; D possibly corresponds to TRBD1 (7 bases). Trimming removed 11 bases from V and 3 bases from J, with 17 bases in between. Germline lookup yields CDR1 SNHLY and CDR2 FYNNEI. The CDR3 extends over 13 amino acids.

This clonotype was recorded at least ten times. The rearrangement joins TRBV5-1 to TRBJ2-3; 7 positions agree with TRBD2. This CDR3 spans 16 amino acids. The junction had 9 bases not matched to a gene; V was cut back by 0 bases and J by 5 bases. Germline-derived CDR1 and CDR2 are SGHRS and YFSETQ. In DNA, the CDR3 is TGCGCCAGCAGCTTGGCCTTCTCCCCGGGGGGAGATACGCAGTATTTT. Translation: CASSLAFSPGGDTQYF.

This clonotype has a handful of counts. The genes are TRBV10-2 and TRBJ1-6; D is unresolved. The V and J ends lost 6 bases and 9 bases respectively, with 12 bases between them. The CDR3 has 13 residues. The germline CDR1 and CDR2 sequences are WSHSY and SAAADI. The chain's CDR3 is CASRVADRSPLHF. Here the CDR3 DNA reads TGCGCCAGCAGGGTGGCAGATCGTTCACCCCTCCACTTT.

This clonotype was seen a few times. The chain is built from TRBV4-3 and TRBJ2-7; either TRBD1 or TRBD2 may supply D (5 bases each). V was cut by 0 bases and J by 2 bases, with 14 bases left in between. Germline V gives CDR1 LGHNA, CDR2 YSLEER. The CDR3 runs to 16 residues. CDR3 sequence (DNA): TGCGCCAGCAGCCAAGAGGATTCCATGGGGGCCTACGAGCAGTACTTC. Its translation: CASSQEDSMGAYEQYF.

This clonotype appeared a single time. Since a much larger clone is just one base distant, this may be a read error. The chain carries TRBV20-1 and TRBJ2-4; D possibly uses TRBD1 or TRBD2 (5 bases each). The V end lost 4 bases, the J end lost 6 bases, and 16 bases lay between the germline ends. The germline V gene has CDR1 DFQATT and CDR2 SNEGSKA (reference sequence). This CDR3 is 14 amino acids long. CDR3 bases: TGCAGTGCTAAAAGGGAGCAGGGTCCAAACATTCAGTACTTC. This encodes CSAKREQGPNIQYF.